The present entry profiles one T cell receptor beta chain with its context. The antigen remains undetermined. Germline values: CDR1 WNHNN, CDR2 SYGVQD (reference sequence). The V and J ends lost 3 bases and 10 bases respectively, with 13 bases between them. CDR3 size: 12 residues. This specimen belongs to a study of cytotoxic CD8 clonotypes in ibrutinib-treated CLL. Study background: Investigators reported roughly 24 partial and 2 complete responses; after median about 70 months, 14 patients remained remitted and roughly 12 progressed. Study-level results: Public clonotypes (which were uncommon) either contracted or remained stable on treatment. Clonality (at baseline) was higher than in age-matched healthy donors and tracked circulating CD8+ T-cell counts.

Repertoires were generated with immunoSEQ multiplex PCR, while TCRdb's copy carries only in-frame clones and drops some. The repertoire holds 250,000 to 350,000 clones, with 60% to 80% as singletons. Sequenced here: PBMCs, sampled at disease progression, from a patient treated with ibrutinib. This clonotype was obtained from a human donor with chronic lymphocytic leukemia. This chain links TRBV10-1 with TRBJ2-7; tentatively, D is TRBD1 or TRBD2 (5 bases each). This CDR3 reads CASSDPRDLQYF. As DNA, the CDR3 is TGCGCCAGCAGTGATCCCCGGGACCTACAGTACTTC.